This paragraph reports one T cell receptor (beta chain). Its antigen is unidentified. Mild-to-severe COVID-19 survivors were the donors. This sample is part of a study of CD4 T cell repertoires in COVID-19. About the research overall: CFSE-low cells expanded ten to eleven days with IL-2, then restimulated with other coronavirus spikes.

J lost 5 bases, V lost 5 bases, and 12 bases had no gene match. CDR1 MNHEY and CDR2 SVGEGT come from the germline V gene. The CDR3 loop spans 16 amino acids. Findings and limits, study-wide: Several top expanded SARS-CoV-2-reactive clonotypes were shared by two or three memory subsets.

TCRdb's copy holds only in-frame clones and misses some; the assay was immunoSEQ multiplex PCR. The data show 65,000 to 95,000 clones, about four fifths seen once. The sequence was collected from a human donor who had COVID-19. The input for sequencing was CD4+ T cells from peripheral blood, taken after recovery from COVID-19. The chain has TRBV6-2 or TRBV6-3 and TRBJ2-5, with TRBD2 matching 9 bases. DNA for the CDR3: TGTGCCAGCAGTAGCGGGAGGAGATTACGTGGGGAGACCCAGTACTTC. Encoded protein: CASSSGRRLRGETQYF.